This passage covers 27 T cell receptor beta chains from one sample sequenced in a study of T cells in Graves' hyperthyroidism and ophthalmopathy (dated by TCRdb to the late 2010s). Libraries were prepared through multiplex PCR. Sequencer: Illumina HiSeq 2000. Amplification of TCR beta CDR3 regions was carried out from RNA transcripts. For the first round of RT-PCR on the TCR CDR3, the HTBI primer set was used together with the Qiagen OneStep RT-PCR kit. TCRdb reanalyzed the raw reads on its own, using fastp at Q25 for trimming and MiXCR for clone calling, and kept in-frame beta chains. Identical CDR3 proteins give one entry, which carries the most common genes and DNA. The sample records about 400,000 distinct CDR3 sequences, around 16% of which are singletons. Around 30% of the sample belongs to the ten largest clones. The sequencing input was blood. The origin of the receptors is a young woman with Graves' hyperthyroidism that later progressed to Graves' ophthalmopathy.

The sample holds many counts of this clonotype. This chain joins TRBV3-1 and TRBJ1-5; the D gene is possibly TRBD1 (5 bases). This CDR3 spans 14 amino acids. Looked up from germline, CDR1 is LGHDT and CDR2 is YNNKEL (reference sequence). V was cut by 1 base and J by 4 bases, with 8 bases left in between. The CDR3 here is CASSQAGINQPQHF. CDR3 sequence (DNA): TGTGCCAGCAGCCAAGCAGGGATAAATCAGCCCCAGCATTTT.

This clonotype has a handful of counts. A much bigger clone sits one base away, suggesting this may be a read error. This chain connects TRBV7-2 to TRBJ2-1; 7 bases are a match to TRBD1. This CDR3 spans 16 amino acids. The germline CDR1 and CDR2 sequences are SGHTA and FQGNSA. CDR3 nucleotide sequence: TGTGCCAGCAGCTCCCGCGGACAGGTGCAGACCAATGAGCAGCTCTTC. This codes for CASSSRGQVQTNEQLF.

This rearrangement joins TRBV2 to TRBJ2-7, with 10 bases aligning to TRBD1. Germline CDR1 is SNHLY and CDR2 is FYNNEI. CDR3 size: 16 residues. The V and J ends lost 6 bases and 2 bases, in that order; junction bases with no gene match: 10. The CDR3 region is CASSYSGTGEAYEQYF. The CDR3 DNA is TGTGCCAGCAGCTACTCCGGGACAGGGGAGGCCTACGAGCAGTACTTC.

This clonotype was recorded a few times. The V and J genes are TRBV10-3 and TRBJ2-7; D may be TRBD1 (5 bases). The CDR3 spans 12 residues. Deletions cut 3 bases from V and 5 bases from J, with 8 bases between. Germline-derived CDR1 and CDR2 are ENHRY and SYGVKD. CDR3 in amino acids: CAISESRDEQYF. The DNA of the CDR3 is TGTGCCATCAGTGAAAGCAGGGACGAGCAGTACTTC.

This clonotype came up many times. J is TRBJ1-1 and V is TRBV20-1, with TRBD1 identical over 7 bases. This CDR3 comprises 13 residues. In germline, CDR1 is DFQATT, CDR2 SNEGSKA (reference sequence). V gave up 6 bases and J gave up 5 bases; unmatched junction bases: 9. CDR3 in amino acids: CSASRQGWTEAFF. The CDR3 DNA reads TGCAGTGCCTCGCGACAGGGATGGACTGAAGCTTTCTTT.

Only a few counts were recorded for this clonotype. The chain couples TRBV4-1 to TRBJ2-1, with 9 bases that match TRBD2. The CDR3 extends over 12 amino acids. Germline assignment: CDR1 MGHRA and CDR2 YSYEKL. The V and J ends lost 6 bases and 14 bases, in that order; junction bases with no gene match: 8. The CDR3 DNA reads TGCGCCAGCAGTCAGGGGACTAGCAAGGAGTTCTTC. Amino acids: CASSQGTSKEFF.

Written as DNA, the CDR3 is TGTGCCACCAGTGGGAGGGACAGGGGGGTCTCCTACAATGAGCAGTTCTTC. Encoded protein: CATSGRDRGVSYNEQFF. The gene calls are TRBV24-1 and TRBJ2-1, with 11 bases matching TRBD1. Per the germline V gene, CDR1 is KGHDR and CDR2 is SFDVKD. Trimming cost V 5 bases and J 0 bases; bases outside gene matches: 5. This CDR3 is 17 amino acids long.

The rearrangement joins TRBV6-1 to TRBJ2-4; the match to TRBD1 covers 7 bases. The V gene end was trimmed by 7 bases and the J gene end by 1 base; junction bases not matched to a gene: 7. Germline V CDR1 and CDR2: MNHNS, SASEGT. This CDR3 has 15 residues. The CDR3, as DNA: TGTGCCAGCACCGACAGGGCGGAGGCCAAAAACATTCAGTACTTC. Its protein is CASTDRAEAKNIQYF.

The table lists this clonotype with many counts. The V and J genes are TRBV7-6 and TRBJ1-5; 9 nucleotides agree with TRBD1. This CDR3 contains 14 residues. Germline lookup yields CDR1 SGHVS and CDR2 FNYEAQ. V dropped 5 bases and J dropped 6; count of bases not matched to a gene: 5. In DNA form, the CDR3 reads TGTGCCAGCAGCCAACGACAGGGGGGTCAGCCCCAGCATTTT. It encodes CASSQRQGGQPQHF.

This clonotype was counted at least ten times. V is TRBV28 and J is TRBJ2-1; D is tentatively TRBD1 or TRBD2 (5 bases each). The V end lost 2 bases, the J end lost 9 bases, and 8 bases lay between the germline ends. CDR1 MDHEN and CDR2 SYDVKM come from the germline V gene. The CDR3 has 12 amino acids. The CDR3 sequence is CASSLTRGEQFF. Here the CDR3 DNA reads TGTGCCAGCAGTTTAACTAGGGGTGAGCAGTTCTTC.

This clonotype was seen at least ten times. V and J are TRBV28 and TRBJ1-2; 8 bases are shared with TRBD1. V shed 5 bases, J shed 7 bases, and the junction held 9 bases outside the gene matches. The germline CDR1 and CDR2 sequences are MDHEN and SYDVKM. This CDR3 is 14 amino acids long. As DNA, the CDR3 is TGTGCCAGCAGTCTAAGGGGACAGGTACCTGGCTACACCTTC. Protein product: CASSLRGQVPGYTF.

There are a few counts of this clonotype. This rearrangement joins TRBV10-3 to TRBJ2-1; D gene uncertain. The germline V gene encodes CDR1 ENHRY and CDR2 SYGVKD. Trimming removed 2 bases at V and 5 bases at J, with 4 bases between. The CDR3 has 12 amino acids. The CDR3, as DNA: TGTGCCATCAGTGAGACTGACAATGAGCAGTTCTTC. Residues: CAISETDNEQFF.

This clonotype was counted a few times. This chain links TRBV25-1 with TRBJ2-1; perhaps D is TRBD1 or TRBD2 (6 bases each). Germline CDR1 reads MGHDK; CDR2 reads SYGVNS. This CDR3 is 14 amino acids long. V was clipped by 5 bases and J by 8 bases, with 16 bases between them. CDR3 region: CASSFIAEGDEQFF. CDR3 nucleotide sequence: TGTGCCAGCAGTTTCATAGCGGAGGGGGATGAGCAGTTCTTC. Using reference TRBV25-1 and TRBJ2-1 for the parts outside the CDR3, the full variable domain is EADIYQTPRYLVIGTGKKITLECSQTMGHDKMYWYQQDPGMELHLIHYSYGVNSTEKGDLSSESTVSRIRTEHFPLTLESARPSHTSQYLCASSFIAEGDEQFFGPGTRLTVL.

V gene TRBV6-1 combines with J gene TRBJ1-5, with 8 bases identical to TRBD1. CDR3 length equals 16 residues. V was clipped by 5 bases and J by 2 bases; unmatched bases: 8. Germline V lookup: CDR1 MNHNS, CDR2 SASEGT. The CDR3 loop reads CASSFRQGLGNQPQHF. The CDR3, as DNA: TGTGCCAGCAGTTTTAGACAGGGGCTGGGCAATCAGCCCCAGCATTTT.

This clonotype was counted a few times. The chain is built from TRBV10-2 and TRBJ1-5, with D perhaps TRBD1 (5 bases). Germline values: CDR1 WSHSY, CDR2 SAAADI. Trimming left V 4 bases short and J 2 bases short, with 9 bases between. This CDR3 comprises 14 residues. CDR3 nucleotide sequence: TGCGCCAGCAGTGCGACAGTGGGCAATCAGCCCCAGCATTTT. Translating it yields CASSATVGNQPQHF.

As concerns this clonotype: It may be a read error: a sequence one base away is much more abundant. The rearrangement joins TRBV6-5 to TRBJ2-3; tentatively, D is TRBD1 (5 bases). V dropped 2 bases and J dropped 4 bases, with 22 bases sitting between them. CDR1 is MNHEY, CDR2 SVGAGI, per germline. This CDR3 contains 18 residues. CDR3 region: CASSYPPWGVKAADTQYF. CDR3 DNA: TGTGCCAGCAGTTACCCCCCGTGGGGCGTCAAGGCCGCAGATACGCAGTATTTT.

This clonotype was detected ten times or more. DNA of the CDR3: TGCAGTGCTATCCGACAGAACACTGAAGCTTTCTTT. This gives the protein CSAIRQNTEAFF. The chain carries TRBV20-1 and TRBJ1-1; D gene unclear. The CDR3 has 12 amino acids. From germline, CDR1 is DFQATT and CDR2 SNEGSKA (reference sequence). The ends were cut back, 4 bases at V and 1 base at J, with 7 bases in the middle.

This clonotype was recorded many times. V gene TRBV27 combines with J gene TRBJ2-7, with D tentatively TRBD1 (5 bases). Germline values: CDR1 MNHEY, CDR2 SMNVEV (reference sequence). This CDR3 has 14 residues. V lost 5 bases and J lost 6, with 17 bases in between. The CDR3 bases are TGTGCCAGCAGTATTAGGCAACAGGTTTCCGAGCAGTACTTC. It specifies CASSIRQQVSEQYF.

The chain recombines TRBV19 with TRBJ2-7; a possible D gene is TRBD1 (6 bases). This CDR3 has 13 amino acids. V dropped 5 bases and J dropped 4 bases, with 12 bases sitting between them. The germline V gene has CDR1 LNHDA and CDR2 SQIVND (reference sequence). The CDR3 DNA reads TGTGCCAGTAGTGCGACAGGATTATACGAGCAGTACTTC. Translation: CASSATGLYEQYF.

In its sample, this clonotype was seen many times. V gene TRBV15 combines with J gene TRBJ2-7; the D is unclear. Trimming took off 6 bases at V and 0 bases at J, with 9 bases between the two ends. The CDR3 loop spans 13 amino acids. Looked up from germline, CDR1 is LNHNV and CDR2 is YYDKDF (reference sequence). The CDR3 is CATRSDGSYEQYF. The CDR3 DNA follows: TGTGCCACCAGGTCTGACGGCTCCTACGAGCAGTACTTC.

This clonotype was observed many times. This chain links TRBV6-2 or TRBV6-3 with TRBJ2-5, with 9 bases lining up with TRBD2. J gave up 3 bases and V 2 bases, and 16 bases lay outside the gene matches. Germline V lookup: CDR1 MNHEY, CDR2 SVGEGT. The CDR3 loop spans 19 amino acids. The CDR3 spells CASSYKGIGTIAGEETQYF. DNA for the CDR3: TGTGCCAGCAGTTACAAGGGTATCGGGACTATAGCGGGAGAAGAGACCCAGTACTTC.

This clonotype turned up a few times. The rearrangement joins TRBV30 to TRBJ2-5, with TRBD1 matching over 12 bases. The V and J ends lost 1 base and 13 bases, in that order; junction bases with no gene match: 10. The germline V gene encodes CDR1 GTSNPN and CDR2 SVGIG (reference sequence). The CDR3 covers 14 residues. In nucleotides, the CDR3 is TGTGCCTGGAGTGCCACCATAGGGACAGGGGGCCGGTACTTC. Translated, it gives CAWSATIGTGGRYF.

The genes are TRBV9 and TRBJ2-7; D is tentatively TRBD1 or TRBD2 (5 bases each). V was shortened by 0 bases and J by 4 bases, with 8 bases between the two germline ends. The CDR3 loop spans 13 amino acids. Germline loops: CDR1 SGDLS, CDR2 YYNGEE. CDR3 sequence: CASSVGDGYEQYF. The CDR3 region has the DNA TGTGCCAGCAGCGTAGGGGACGGGTACGAGCAGTACTTC.

This clonotype was detected a few times. V and J are TRBV7-9 and TRBJ1-2, with TRBD1 matching 8 bases. Losses at the gene ends were 7 bases for V and 0 bases for J; bases not matched to a gene: 13. The CDR3 contains 17 residues. CDR1 SEHNR and CDR2 FQNEAQ come from the germline V gene (reference sequence). CDR3 amino acids: CASTPGRDRNANYGYTF. The CDR3 DNA reads as TGTGCCAGCACCCCGGGCCGGGACAGGAACGCTAACTATGGCTACACCTTC. Full variable domain (remainder filled in from reference TRBV7-9 and TRBJ1-2): DTGVSQNPRHKITKRGQNVTFRCDPISEHNRLYWYRQTLGQGPEFLTYFQNEAQLEKSRLLSDRFSAERPKGSFSTLEIQRTEQGDSAMYLCASTPGRDRNANYGYTFGSGTRLTVV.

The V gene is TRBV20-1, the J gene TRBJ2-7; 9 bases are shared with TRBD1. The J segment lost 0 bases and the V segment lost 1 base, leaving 4 bases of the junction unmatched. This CDR3 comprises 15 residues. Per germline, CDR1 DFQATT and CDR2 SNEGSKA (reference sequence). CDR3 bases: TGCAGTGCTAGAGGCTCGGGACAGGGCTCCTACGAGCAGTACTTC. This gives the protein CSARGSGQGSYEQYF.

The rearrangement joins TRBV19 to TRBJ1-6, with unresolved D. The CDR3 has 15 residues. CDR1 is LNHDA and CDR2 is SQIVND in the germline V gene (reference sequence). Trimming left V 7 bases short and J 7 bases short, with 17 bases between. The CDR3 DNA reads TGTGCCAGTAAGATGAACAGCGGCGACAATTCACCCCTCCACTTT. Translated, it gives CASKMNSGDNSPLHF.

The sample holds a few counts of this clonotype. This chain joins TRBV4-1 and TRBJ2-5; a weak D match, TRBD2 (6 bases). The CDR3 extends over 14 amino acids. Germline lookup yields CDR1 MGHRA and CDR2 YSYEKL. V was trimmed by 0 bases and J by 5 bases, leaving 10 bases between them. CDR3 in amino acids: CASSQDPAGETQYF. For the CDR3, the DNA is TGCGCCAGCAGCCAAGATCCGGCGGGGGAGACCCAGTACTTC.